The 32 T cell receptor beta chains reported below all come from one sample, sequenced in a study of blood T cell repertoires in COVID-19. The protocol was immunoSEQ multiplex PCR, while the TCRdb copy is restricted to in-frame clones and leaves out a portion. The sample includes approximately 220,000 clones, 88% of them seen just once. Sequenced material: peripheral blood. These receptors were taken from a man aged 35 to 55 with acute or convalescent COVID-19.

This chain links TRBV6-6 with TRBJ2-1; D unclear. The ends were cut back, 6 bases at V and 3 bases at J, with 6 bases in the middle. The CDR3 has 12 amino acids. Germline CDR1 is MNHNY and CDR2 is SVGAGI (reference sequence). CDR3 DNA sequence: TGTGCCAGCAGCCTTGTCTACAATGAGCAGTTCTTC. Protein sequence: CASSLVYNEQFF.

The chain uses TRBV24-1 and TRBJ1-2; the match to TRBD1 covers 7 bases. The CDR3 totals 14 residues. Germline V gives CDR1 KGHDR, CDR2 SFDVKD. The V segment lost 4 bases and the J segment 3 bases; nucleotides outside the gene matches: 4. CDR3 DNA sequence: TGTGCCACCAGTGACTGGGACAGACACTATGGCTACACCTTC. Its translation is CATSDWDRHYGYTF.

The V and J genes are TRBV7-3 and TRBJ2-7, with a weak D call TRBD2 (7 bases). The CDR3 has 14 amino acids. The germline V and J ends were trimmed by 5 bases and 7 bases, with 18 bases remaining between them. Looked up from germline, CDR1 is SGHTA and CDR2 is FQGTGA. This chain's CDR3 is CASSPGGRPGEQYF. For the CDR3, the DNA is TGTGCCAGCAGCCCGGGGGGCCGTCCAGGGGAGCAGTACTTC.

The chain couples TRBV20-1 to TRBJ1-2; D might be TRBD1 (5 bases). The CDR3 contains 12 residues. Looked up from germline, CDR1 is DFQATT and CDR2 is SNEGSKA (reference sequence). Trimming pared 3 bases from V and 5 bases from J, leaving 10 bases between. The CDR3 DNA sequence: TGCAGTGCTAGTGGGGCCAAATATGGCTACACCTTC. This encodes CSASGAKYGYTF.

This sequence joins TRBV30 and TRBJ2-3, with 10 bases matching TRBD2. This CDR3 region has 16 residues. Trimming removed 2 bases from V and 3 bases from J; junction bases left unmatched: 8. Germline CDR1 reads GTSNPN; CDR2 reads SVGIG (reference sequence). The CDR3 protein is CAWSKQRGGRTDTQYF. In nucleotides, the CDR3 is TGTGCCTGGAGTAAACAGCGGGGGGGCAGGACAGATACGCAGTATTTT.

This clone occurred a few times. The chain combines TRBV5-5 with TRBJ2-2, with TRBD2 as a possible D gene (6 bases). Germline V gene lookup returns CDR1 SGHKS and CDR2 YYEKEE (reference sequence). The CDR3 covers 15 residues. V dropped 2 bases and J dropped 0 bases, with 8 bases sitting between them. This CDR3 reads CASSFGTSNTGELFF. The CDR3 bases are TGTGCCAGCAGCTTCGGGACTTCGAACACCGGGGAGCTGTTTTTT.

This clone was seen once. The chain recombines TRBV4-2 with TRBJ2-7; D is ambiguous. This CDR3 spans 14 amino acids. V was pared by 4 bases and J by 3 bases, with 13 bases between. Germline values: CDR1 LGHNA, CDR2 YNFKEQ. The CDR3 DNA reads as TGTGCCAGCAGCCTTTACAGCCATGTCTACGAGCAGTACTTC. It codes for CASSLYSHVYEQYF.

The chain has TRBV30 and TRBJ2-7, with a tentative D call TRBD2 (6 bases). V was shortened by 1 base and J by 4 bases, with 11 bases between the two germline ends. Germline lookup yields CDR1 GTSNPN and CDR2 SVGIG (reference sequence). This CDR3 has 13 amino acids. For the CDR3, the DNA is TGTGCCTGGAGTGACTGGGAGGAGTACGAGCAGTACTTC. This encodes CAWSDWEEYEQYF.

This chain uses TRBV9 with TRBJ2-7; D is possibly TRBD1 (5 bases). The CDR3 contains 13 residues. V shed 2 bases and J shed 4 bases, with 10 bases lying between them. From germline, CDR1 is SGDLS and CDR2 YYNGEE. CDR3 protein: CASSVDTGYEQYF. The DNA for the CDR3 is TGTGCCAGCAGCGTCGACACAGGTTACGAGCAGTACTTC.

This chain joins TRBV5-1 and TRBJ1-2, with 9 bases that match TRBD1. With 0 bases clipped from V and 8 bases from J, the junction kept 5 bases outside the gene matches. This CDR3 comprises 14 residues. The germline V gene has CDR1 SGHRS and CDR2 YFSETQ. In DNA form, the CDR3 reads TGCGCCAGCAGCTTGGACAGGGGGCGGGACGGCTACACCTTC. It yields the protein CASSLDRGRDGYTF.

The gene calls are TRBV27 and TRBJ2-2; unclear D gene. This CDR3 has 14 amino acids. Germline V gene lookup returns CDR1 MNHEY and CDR2 SMNVEV (reference sequence). Trimming removed 4 bases from V and 1 base from J, with 7 bases in between. CDR3 coding DNA: TGTGCCAGCAGTTGGTGGCAGAACACCGGGGAGCTGTTTTTT. Amino acid sequence: CASSWWQNTGELFF.

V usage is TRBV10-3 and J usage is TRBJ2-3; TRBD1 matches 11 bases. Per germline, CDR1 ENHRY and CDR2 SYGVKD. This CDR3 has 18 amino acids. Trimming removed 0 bases from V and 6 bases from J; junction bases left unmatched: 11. CDR3 sequence (DNA): TGTGCCATCAGTGAGTCCTACTACCGGGACAGGGGGGATGATACGCAGTATTTT. Protein sequence: CAISESYYRDRGDDTQYF.

The chain combines TRBV27 with TRBJ2-1; D might be TRBD2 (6 bases). V lost 7 bases to trimming and J lost 0 bases, with 13 bases between them. The CDR3 is made up of 15 amino acids. The germline V gene has CDR1 MNHEY and CDR2 SMNVEV (reference sequence). CDR3 amino acids: CASNRAGSSYNEQFF. CDR3 nucleotides: TGTGCCAGCAACCGGGCGGGGAGCTCCTACAATGAGCAGTTCTTC.

V gene TRBV5-1 combines with J gene TRBJ2-3; D unresolved. The CDR3 loop spans 14 amino acids. Per the germline V gene, CDR1 is SGHRS and CDR2 is YFSETQ. The germline V and J ends were trimmed by 0 bases and 6 bases, with 11 bases remaining between them. The CDR3 nucleotides are TGCGCCAGCAGCTTGGATATTCCACAGGATACGCAGTATTTT. Its translation is CASSLDIPQDTQYF.

The chain carries TRBV6-1 and TRBJ1-1; D ambiguous. Germline CDR1 and CDR2: MNHNS and SASEGT. V lost 2 bases to trimming and J lost 4 bases, with 8 bases between them. The CDR3 is 13 residues long. The DNA of the CDR3 is TGTGCCAGCAGTGAATGGGCGGGCACTGAAGCTTTCTTT. It codes for CASSEWAGTEAFF.

This clone was observed once. V is TRBV18 and J is TRBJ1-5; 8 positions agree with TRBD1. V was pared by 0 bases and J by 7 bases, with 11 bases of the junction left unmatched. CDR1 is KGHSH, CDR2 LQKENI, per germline. The CDR3 has 17 residues. CDR3 sequence reads: CASSPPKTGGLRQPQHF. The CDR3 DNA is TGTGCCAGCTCACCACCTAAAACAGGGGGTTTACGGCAGCCCCAGCATTTT.

The chain has TRBV9 and TRBJ2-7; D is possibly TRBD1 (7 bases). Germline V gene lookup returns CDR1 SGDLS and CDR2 YYNGEE. CDR3 length: 16 amino acids. V was trimmed by 4 bases and J by 4 bases, leaving 21 bases between them. Here the CDR3 DNA reads TGTGCCAGCAGCCCACCCCCAGGAGGGGGCCAGTACGAGCAGTACTTC. It codes for CASSPPPGGGQYEQYF.

There are a few counts of this clone. Here the CDR3 DNA reads TGTGCCAGCAGGCCGGACCTTAGGAGGCGCACCGGGGAGCTGTTTTTT. Its translation is CASRPDLRRRTGELFF. The V and J genes are TRBV5-7 and TRBJ2-2; weak D call: TRBD2 (5 bases). TRBV5-7 is an open reading frame whose function is uncertain. V was cut by 5 bases and J by 4 bases, with 18 bases left in between. The CDR3 has 16 residues.

The J gene is TRBJ2-7, the V gene TRBV5-1, with TRBD1 identical over 12 bases. The CDR3 spans 14 residues. Germline V gene sequence: CDR1 SGHRS, CDR2 YFSETQ. V lost 3 bases to trimming and J lost 5 bases; unmatched junction nucleotides: 3. CDR3 DNA sequence: TGCGCCAGCAGCTCGGGACAGGGGGCTGACGAGCAGTACTTC. It codes for CASSSGQGADEQYF.

This rearrangement joins TRBV27 to TRBJ2-1; maybe TRBD2 (6 bases). CDR3 length: 15 residues. CDR1 and CDR2 from the germline V gene are MNHEY and SMNVEV (reference sequence). Trimming shortened V by 3 bases and J by 2 bases, and 11 bases separated the two germline ends. The CDR3 here is CASSFLASAYNEQFF. Here the CDR3 DNA reads TGTGCCAGCAGTTTCTTGGCTAGCGCCTACAATGAGCAGTTCTTC.

This chain uses TRBV1 with TRBJ1-5. TRBV1 is given as a pseudogene. This CDR3 is built from 17 residues. DNA of the CDR3: TGCACCAGCAGCCAAGATCCCCCCCGGAGGACCGGGCAGCCCCAGCATTTT. It translates to CTSSQDPPRRTGQPQHF.

This clone showed up just once. This chain uses TRBV2 with TRBJ2-1; 7 bases fit TRBD1. The germline V gene encodes CDR1 SNHLY and CDR2 FYNNEI. After removal of 8 bases from V and 4 bases from J, the junction contained 5 bases not matched to a gene. This CDR3 region has 13 residues. In nucleotides, the CDR3 is TGTGCCAGCCGGACAGGTGGATACAATGAGCAGTTCTTC. It codes for CASRTGGYNEQFF.

This clone was recorded only once. Here the CDR3 reads CATSDRVGTDTQYF. The CDR3 DNA reads TGTGCCACCAGTGACAGGGTCGGCACAGATACGCAGTATTTT. The chain employs TRBV24-1 and TRBJ2-3; tentatively, D is TRBD1 (5 bases). Trimming removed 4 bases at V and 1 base at J, with 8 bases between. Germline V gene lookup returns CDR1 KGHDR and CDR2 SFDVKD. CDR3 length: 14 amino acids.

The rearrangement links TRBV7-9 to TRBJ1-1; D might be TRBD1 (6 bases). The length of the CDR3 is 15 residues. From germline, CDR1 is SEHNR and CDR2 FQNEAQ (reference sequence). V gave up 2 bases and J gave up 1 base, with 11 bases separating them. This CDR3 reads CASSLKGTTNTEAFF. Here the CDR3 DNA reads TGTGCCAGCAGCTTAAAAGGGACAACGAACACTGAAGCTTTCTTT.

This chain joins TRBV5-1 and TRBJ1-1, with TRBD1 matching over 8 bases. J gave up 0 bases and V 4 bases, and 5 bases lay outside the gene matches. The CDR3 runs 15 residues. Germline CDR1 is SGHRS and CDR2 is YFSETQ. CDR3 sequence (DNA): TGCGCCAGCAGCACGACAGGGGCCCTGAACACTGAAGCTTTCTTT. It specifies CASSTTGALNTEAFF.

V gene TRBV10-1 combines with J gene TRBJ2-7; no clear D gene. Germline loops: CDR1 WNHNN, CDR2 SYGVQD (reference sequence). This CDR3 is 13 amino acids long. Trimming shortened V by 3 bases and J by 0 bases, and 6 bases separated the two germline ends. CDR3: CASSDRNSYEQYF. In DNA, the CDR3 is TGCGCCAGCAGTGACAGGAACTCCTACGAGCAGTACTTC.

The count of this clone is one. The chain recombines TRBV5-6 with TRBJ2-7; perhaps TRBD1 as D (5 bases). Per the germline V gene, CDR1 is SGHDT and CDR2 is YYEEEE. This CDR3 comprises 13 residues. V lost 2 bases, J lost 2 bases, and 8 bases lay in between. CDR3 sequence: CASSFEDTYEQYF. The CDR3 DNA is TGTGCCAGCAGCTTTGAGGACACCTACGAGCAGTACTTC.

This chain links TRBV7-3 with TRBJ2-5, with D possibly being TRBD2 (6 bases). V gave up 11 bases and J gave up 2 bases, with 18 bases separating them. The CDR3 runs to 14 residues. Germline V lookup: CDR1 SGHTA, CDR2 FQGTGA. CDR3 loop: CAGVGGRSQETQYF. In nucleotides, the CDR3 is TGTGCCGGAGTCGGAGGGCGTAGTCAAGAGACCCAGTACTTC. The variable domain in full, completed from reference TRBV7-3 and TRBJ2-5, reads GAGVSQTPSNKVTEKGKYVELRCDPISGHTALYWYRQSLGQGPEFLIYFQGTGAADDSGLPNDRFFAVRPEGSVSTLKIQRTERGDSAVYLCAGVGGRSQETQYFGPGTRLLVL.

The genes are TRBV24-1 and TRBJ2-1; 12 nucleotides align to TRBD2. CDR1 is KGHDR and CDR2 is SFDVKD in the germline V gene. V trimming: 7 bases; J trimming: 3 bases; junction bases outside the gene matches: 3. The CDR3 is 15 residues long. CDR3 coding DNA: TGTGCCACCAGGACTAGCGGGAGTCTCTACAATGAGCAGTTCTTC. As protein: CATRTSGSLYNEQFF.

The rearrangement joins TRBV14 to TRBJ1-1; TRBD1 might be the D (6 bases). The germline V and J ends were trimmed by 8 bases and 7 bases, with 11 bases remaining between them. The germline gives CDR1 SGHDN, CDR2 FVKESK. This CDR3 spans 11 amino acids. CDR3 nucleotides: TGTGCCAGCCTACAGGGAAGTGAAGCTTTCTTT. This encodes CASLQGSEAFF.

The chain joins TRBV25-1 to TRBJ1-2; 10 nucleotides line up with TRBD1. CDR1 is MGHDK and CDR2 is SYGVNS in the germline V gene. This CDR3 is 15 amino acids long. V gave up 2 bases and J gave up 2 bases; unmatched junction bases: 2. CDR3 residues: CASSEGTGANYGYTF. The CDR3 DNA reads TGTGCCAGCAGTGAAGGGACAGGGGCCAACTATGGCTACACCTTC.

The chain is built from TRBV5-6 and TRBJ1-1, with TRBD1 matching over 11 bases. With 0 bases clipped from V and 3 bases from J, the junction kept 7 bases outside the gene matches. Germline assignment: CDR1 SGHDT and CDR2 YYEEEE. The CDR3 is made up of 17 amino acids. The CDR3 here is CASSLAGTGGWYTEAFF. CDR3 nucleotides: TGTGCCAGCAGCTTGGCCGGGACAGGGGGGTGGTACACTGAAGCTTTCTTT.